This T cell receptor (beta chain) emerged from a study of T cells in Graves' hyperthyroidism and ophthalmopathy. General study findings and limits: In simple terms, a model built on 13 V-J features told ophthalmopathy apart from stable hyperthyroidism.

As for this clonotype: The antigen is undetermined.

The CDR3 spans 17 residues. V shed 0 bases and J shed 5 bases, with 19 bases lying between them. In germline, CDR1 is SGDLS, CDR2 YYNGEE. The diagnoses drew upon clinical symptoms, serum thyroxine and TRAb, thyroid ultrasound and orbital computed tomography. PBMCs were derived from around 10 ml fresh peripheral blood. Researchers took RNA transcripts and amplified the TCR beta CDR3 regions from them. TCR CDR3 regions were first amplified by RT-PCR with HTBI primers. TCRdb ran MiXCR on the multiplex PCR reads and lists one entry per CDR3 protein. The table records hundreds of thousands of distinct CDR3 sequences, 15% to 19% of them present only once.

The source of this sequence is a woman aged 18-29 years with Graves' hyperthyroidism. This sequence joins TRBV9 and TRBJ2-3; D may be TRBD2 (5 bases). The specimen sequenced was blood. CDR3 sequence (DNA): TGTGCCAGCAGCGTAGACCCCCGAGGGCCTCGGGAAGATACGCAGTATTTT. Protein sequence: CASSVDPRGPREDTQYF.